This T cell receptor (beta chain) appears in the sequencing data of a study of technical replicates of blood from a handful of donors listed by TCRdb under 2017. Library creation used the immunoSEQ multiplex PCR assay. TCRdb holds this immuneACCESS table with in-frame rearrangements only. Some clones are missing; in checked studies, unresolved V genes explain under half, and the rest has no known cause. This sample comprises under 85,000 clones, 85% to 95% of them detected only once. Together, the top ten hold about 0.36% of the sample. Including cysteine and phenylalanine, the CDR3 has 14 amino acids. Of the read, only the CDR3 DNA is kept; its 42 bases are in frame from base 1. Based on the germline V gene (reference sequence), the CDR1 and CDR2 sequences are MNHEY and SMNVEV. V was cut back by 6 bases and J by 8 bases, leaving a gap of 16 bases between them. Regarding this clone: What this receptor recognizes is not known. The record has no base qualities; no much larger clone is one base away.

Sequenced material: T cells isolated from PBMCs. This TCR was sampled from a human donor in good health. Rearrangement joined TRBV27 to TRBJ1-4; the D gene is not confidently resolved. The CDR3 corresponds to CASRRAGYDEKLFF. The sequenced DNA: TGTGCCAGCAGGCGGGCGGGGTACGACGAAAAACTGTTTTTT.